Shown below are 31 T cell receptor beta chains from a single sample sequenced in a study of cytomegalovirus exposure and HLA in healthy donors. PCR involved 60 Vbeta and 13 Jbeta primers. The method was immunoSEQ multiplex PCR; TCRdb's version includes in-frame clones alone and lacks a portion of them. The table lists about 280,000 clones, 70% to 90% of them singletons, with roughly 2% in the top ten. Sequences were obtained from PBMCs. Receptors were obtained from a woman between 18 and 29 years old in good health and CMV-seronegative.

The chain is built from TRBV5-1 and TRBJ2-7, with TRBD1 as a possible D gene (5 bases). Deletions cut 5 bases from V and 1 base from J, with 13 bases between. This CDR3 is 14 amino acids long. Germline loops: CDR1 SGHRS, CDR2 YFSETQ. CDR3 residues: CASRSGAGSYEQYF. The CDR3 nucleotides read TGCGCCAGCAGGTCTGGGGCCGGGTCCTACGAGCAGTACTTC.

The V gene is TRBV6-4, the J gene TRBJ1-1, with D possibly matching TRBD1 (6 bases). The CDR3 covers 19 residues. Germline CDR1 is MRHNA and CDR2 is SNTAGT. Trimming took off 0 bases at V and 5 bases at J, with 25 bases between the two ends. CDR3 sequence (DNA): TGTGCCAGCAGTGACTCTAGACCCAAGGGGGACGTGCGGAGGACTGAAGCTTTCTTT. Protein: CASSDSRPKGDVRRTEAFF.

This clone was detected only once. This chain joins TRBV30 and TRBJ1-2; TRBD1 matches at 7 bases. Germline V gives CDR1 GTSNPN, CDR2 SVGIG (reference sequence). The CDR3 contains 15 residues. With V trimmed by 3 bases and J by 3 bases, 10 bases remained unmatched. In DNA form, the CDR3 reads TGTGCCTGGAGGGGCGACAGGGACGGTGACTATGGCTACACCTTC. As protein: CAWRGDRDGDYGYTF.

This rearrangement joins TRBV9 to TRBJ2-3; 12 positions agree with TRBD2. V dropped 3 bases and J dropped 0; count of bases not matched to a gene: 20. CDR1 is SGDLS, CDR2 YYNGEE, per germline. The CDR3 spans 22 residues. The CDR3 here is CASSDSVDDSTSGGISTDTQYF. For the CDR3, the DNA is TGTGCCAGCAGCGATTCGGTCGACGATAGCACTAGCGGGGGGATTAGCACAGATACGCAGTATTTT.

The chain is built from TRBV5-4 and TRBJ2-2; 10 bases are shared with TRBD2. The junction had 7 bases not matched to a gene; V was cut back by 0 bases and J by 2 bases. CDR3 length equals 18 residues. Germline-derived CDR1 and CDR2 are SGHNT and YYREEE (reference sequence). The CDR3 region is CASSLAMLAGGNTGELFF. In DNA form, the CDR3 reads TGTGCCAGCAGCTTGGCGATGTTAGCGGGGGGAAACACCGGGGAGCTGTTTTTT.

V and J are TRBV5-1 and TRBJ1-3; D is unclear. Germline loops: CDR1 SGHRS, CDR2 YFSETQ. This CDR3 has 14 amino acids. Trimming pared 3 bases from V and 0 bases from J, leaving 7 bases between. For the CDR3, the DNA is TGCGCCAGCAGCTCAGGCGTCTCTGGAAACACCATATATTTT. This sequence encodes CASSSGVSGNTIYF. The variable domain in full, completed from reference TRBV5-1 and TRBJ1-3, reads KAGVTQTPRYLIKTRGQQVTLSCSPISGHRSVSWYQQTPGQGLQFLFEYFSETQRNKGNFPGRFSGRQFSNSRSEMNVSTLELGDSALYLCASSSGVSGNTIYFGEGSWLTVV.

V gene TRBV7-6 combines with J gene TRBJ1-6, with D tentatively TRBD1 (5 bases). The CDR3 sequence is 19 residues long. CDR1 and CDR2 from the germline V gene are SGHVS and FNYEAQ. The germline V and J ends were trimmed by 4 bases and 2 bases, with 21 bases remaining between them. CDR3 sequence: CASSSIRPGSGAYNSPLHF. The CDR3 region has the DNA TGTGCCAGCAGCTCCATCCGCCCCGGTTCGGGGGCCTATAATTCACCCCTCCACTTT.

The chain carries TRBV5-1 and TRBJ1-2; the D gene is possibly TRBD1 (5 bases). This CDR3 has 20 residues. V was pared by 4 bases and J by 0 bases, with 28 bases between. Germline assignment: CDR1 SGHRS and CDR2 YFSETQ. This CDR3 reads CASSRDQRTGSRFSNYGYTF. DNA of the CDR3: TGCGCCAGCAGCCGAGACCAGAGAACAGGCTCGCGGTTTTCTAACTATGGCTACACCTTC.

The chain is built from TRBV7-8 and TRBJ2-1; D gene uncertain. Germline CDR1 and CDR2: SGHVS and FQNEAQ. The ends were cut back, 7 bases at V and 1 base at J, with 14 bases in the middle. The CDR3 covers 15 residues. The CDR3 nucleotides are TGTGCCAGCATACCAGTCGTAATTTCCTACAATGAGCAGTTCTTC. Translation: CASIPVVISYNEQFF.

The chain recombines TRBV19 with TRBJ1-1; TRBD1 aligns across 7 bases. Trimming cost V 2 bases and J 1 base; bases outside gene matches: 1. CDR3 length: 14 residues. Germline V CDR1 and CDR2: LNHDA, SQIVND (reference sequence). The CDR3: CASSITGANTEAFF. DNA for the CDR3: TGTGCCAGTAGTATAACAGGGGCGAACACTGAAGCTTTCTTT.

The chain links TRBV6-1 to TRBJ1-4; no clear D gene. V was trimmed by 1 base and J by 0 bases, leaving 9 bases between them. This CDR3 has 16 amino acids. In germline, CDR1 is MNHNS, CDR2 SASEGT. The CDR3: CASSEGVTATNEKLFF. CDR3 in DNA: TGTGCCAGCAGTGAAGGTGTCACAGCAACTAATGAAAAACTGTTTTTT.

The chain links TRBV18 to TRBJ2-5; D is uncertain. Germline lookup yields CDR1 KGHSH and CDR2 LQKENI. V was trimmed by 2 bases and J by 3 bases, leaving 7 bases between them. The CDR3 is 13 amino acids. The chain's CDR3 is CASSPYDKETQYF. As DNA, the CDR3 is TGTGCCAGCTCACCATATGACAAAGAGACCCAGTACTTC.

This sequence joins TRBV6-5 and TRBJ2-7; TRBD1 is a possible D gene (6 bases). With 2 bases removed from V and 1 base from J, the gap between germline ends came to 9 bases. Germline CDR1 and CDR2: MNHEY and SVGAGI. This CDR3 has 14 residues. CDR3 residues: CASSYDDRSYEQYF. The CDR3, as DNA: TGTGCCAGCAGTTACGATGACAGGTCCTACGAGCAGTACTTC.

This chain joins TRBV6-1 and TRBJ2-3, with D possibly matching TRBD2 (7 bases). V was clipped by 4 bases and J by 7 bases, with 12 bases between them. Germline assignment: CDR1 MNHNS and CDR2 SASEGT. This CDR3 has 13 residues. The CDR3 region is CASSGAGANTQYF. The DNA for the CDR3 is TGTGCCAGCAGTGGGGCGGGGGCCAATACGCAGTATTTT.

This clone was picked up one time. V gene TRBV7-4 combines with J gene TRBJ1-5; 8 bases agree with TRBD1. Trimming cost V 3 bases and J 1 base; bases outside gene matches: 5. The CDR3 sequence is 16 residues long. Germline CDR1 reads SGHVT; CDR2 reads SQSDAQ. The CDR3: CASSLTGQASNQPQHF. CDR3 bases: TGTGCCAGCAGCTTGACGGGACAGGCGAGCAATCAGCCCCAGCATTTT.

This clone has just a few counts. The V gene is TRBV7-9, the J gene TRBJ1-2; D possibly corresponds to TRBD1 (6 bases). Germline V lookup: CDR1 SEHNR, CDR2 FQNEAQ (reference sequence). The germline V and J ends were trimmed by 4 bases and 5 bases, with 11 bases remaining between them. CDR3 size: 13 residues. Here the CDR3 DNA reads TGTGCCAGCAGCTCCCTCACAGGGTATGGCTACACCTTC. Its protein product is CASSSLTGYGYTF.

The chain carries TRBV9 and TRBJ2-3; TRBD2 aligns across 13 bases. The V gene's germline CDR1 is SGDLS and CDR2 YYNGEE. The V segment lost 3 bases and the J segment 1 base; nucleotides outside the gene matches: 2. CDR3 length: 16 residues. DNA for the CDR3: TGTGCCAGCAGCGGCGGACTAGCGGGGGGCACAGATACGCAGTATTTT. As protein: CASSGGLAGGTDTQYF.

This chain uses TRBV7-7 with TRBJ2-5; 11 bases align to TRBD2. Looked up from germline, CDR1 is SSHAT and CDR2 is FNYEAQ (reference sequence). The V gene end was trimmed by 4 bases and the J gene end by 5 bases; junction bases not matched to a gene: 9. The CDR3 has 16 amino acids. The CDR3 DNA reads TGTGCCAGCAGCTCTTTAGCGGGGGGGAATGGTGAGACCCAGTACTTC. Amino acids: CASSSLAGGNGETQYF.

CDR3 nucleotide sequence: TGTGCCAGCAGCTTAGAGCGGGATACTTCACCCCTCCACTTT. Translation: CASSLERDTSPLHF. The V gene is TRBV7-9, the J gene TRBJ1-6; D is unclear. Trimming removed 1 base from V and 9 bases from J, with 10 bases in between. CDR3 size: 14 residues. Germline values: CDR1 SEHNR, CDR2 FQNEAQ (reference sequence). Variable domain in full (rest from reference TRBV7-9 and TRBJ1-6): DTGVSQNPRHKITKRGQNVTFRCDPISEHNRLYWYRQTLGQGPEFLTYFQNEAQLEKSRLLSDRFSAERPKGSFSTLEIQRTEQGDSAMYLCASSLERDTSPLHFGNGTRLTVT.

The chain has TRBV29-1 and TRBJ2-7; TRBD1 agrees at 7 bases. The V gene's germline CDR1 is SQVTM and CDR2 ANQGSEA. V shed 0 bases, J shed 0 bases, and the junction held 5 bases outside the gene matches. This CDR3 has 15 amino acids. CDR3 DNA: TGCAGCGTTGAAGAGAGGGACAGCGCCTCCTACGAGCAGTACTTC. Its protein is CSVEERDSASYEQYF.

The V and J genes are TRBV9 and TRBJ2-7; 7 nucleotides agree with TRBD1. Germline CDR1 SGDLS, CDR2 YYNGEE. With 3 bases clipped from V and 2 bases from J, the junction kept 5 bases outside the gene matches. The CDR3 extends over 14 amino acids. The chain's CDR3 is CASSAGTDTYEQYF. The CDR3 DNA sequence: TGTGCCAGCAGCGCCGGGACAGATACCTACGAGCAGTACTTC.

The chain carries TRBV5-4 and TRBJ2-2, with D perhaps TRBD1 (6 bases). CDR1 and CDR2 (germline): SGHNT, YYREEE (reference sequence). This CDR3 spans 15 amino acids. V shed 4 bases and J shed 2 bases, with 12 bases lying between them. CDR3 DNA sequence: TGTGCCAGCAGCCTGGACAGTAGAAACACCGGGGAGCTGTTTTTT. This sequence encodes CASSLDSRNTGELFF.

This rearrangement joins TRBV5-5 to TRBJ2-7; possibly TRBD1 for D (6 bases). The length of the CDR3 is 16 residues. V shed 1 base and J shed 3 bases, with 17 bases lying between them. Germline V gene data show CDR1 as SGHKS and CDR2 as YYEKEE (reference sequence). The CDR3 DNA follows: TGTGCCAGCAGCTTGAGGGGTCCAGGGGAGTACTACGAGCAGTACTTC. It translates to CASSLRGPGEYYEQYF.

The chain links TRBV18 to TRBJ2-5; 9 bases line up with TRBD1. The end of the DNA aligns better with TRBJ2-7, so the J call may be wrong. Per germline, CDR1 KGHSH and CDR2 LQKENI. The CDR3 totals 15 residues. The CDR3 sequence: CASSPTGTGFNEQYF. CDR3 bases: TGTGCCAGCTCACCTACCGGGACAGGGTTCAACGAGCAGTACTTC.

The genes are TRBV27 and TRBJ2-5; D ambiguous. CDR1 is MNHEY and CDR2 is SMNVEV in the germline V gene (reference sequence). The CDR3 is made up of 12 amino acids. V lost 4 bases, J lost 4 bases, and 7 bases lay in between. CDR3: CASSWPGETQYF. In nucleotides, the CDR3 is TGTGCCAGCAGTTGGCCGGGAGAGACCCAGTACTTC.

The gene calls are TRBV5-1 and TRBJ2-5; the match to TRBD2 covers 12 bases. Unmatched junction bases numbered 4, after V lost 0 bases and J lost 4 bases. The CDR3 extends over 16 amino acids. The V gene's germline CDR1 is SGHRS and CDR2 YFSETQ. CDR3 protein: CASSLAMTSGGETQYF. In DNA form, the CDR3 reads TGCGCCAGCAGCTTGGCGATGACTAGCGGGGGAGAGACCCAGTACTTC.

This chain links TRBV28 with TRBJ1-1; D unresolved. The V gene lost 4 bases and the J gene lost 5 bases, with 5 bases spanning the gap. The CDR3 contains 11 residues. Germline assignment: CDR1 MDHEN and CDR2 SYDVKM. CDR3 loop: CASSSPTEAFF. CDR3 DNA: TGTGCCAGCAGTTCCCCGACTGAAGCTTTCTTT.

With regard to this clone: A read error may account for a junction end that differs from germline. CDR3: CSSSLSSTGDGYTF. The CDR3, as DNA: TGTTCCAGCAGCTTATCTAGCACGGGGGATGGCTACACCTTC. V is TRBV7-9 and J is TRBJ1-2; tentatively, D is TRBD1 (5 bases). Germline V lookup: CDR1 SEHNR, CDR2 FQNEAQ (reference sequence). The CDR3 is made up of 14 amino acids.

The chain couples TRBV19 to TRBJ1-5; TRBD1 matches at 9 bases. The CDR3 has 16 residues. Looked up from germline, CDR1 is LNHDA and CDR2 is SQIVND (reference sequence). The CDR3 bases are TGTCCCACCCGCCGAGGGACAGGGCTGGGCAATCAGCCCCAGCATTTT. Amino acids: CPTRRGTGLGNQPQHF.

The chain combines TRBV5-1 with TRBJ2-7; TRBD1 matches 8 bases. V shed 4 bases, J shed 5 bases, and the junction held 17 bases outside the gene matches. The germline gives CDR1 SGHRS, CDR2 YFSETQ. The CDR3 consists of 17 residues. The CDR3 DNA is TGCGCCAGCAGCCGGGTGCCTGAGACAGGGGCAGGCAACGAGCAGTACTTC. This codes for CASSRVPETGAGNEQYF.

J is TRBJ1-4 and V is TRBV27, with a possible D match to TRBD1 (6 bases). This CDR3 has 16 amino acids. V was shortened by 5 bases and J by 8 bases, with 21 bases between the two germline ends. CDR1 and CDR2 from the germline V gene are MNHEY and SMNVEV (reference sequence). CDR3: CASSPERGGGREKLFF. Here the CDR3 DNA reads TGTGCCAGCAGTCCGGAACGAGGGGGTGGGCGAGAAAAACTGTTTTTT.